This section outlines one TCR beta chain sequence together with its context. This sample is part of a study of blood T cell repertoires in COVID-19. TCRdb's table, derived via immunoSEQ multiplex PCR, lists solely in-frame clones and lacks some. The data contain 95,000 to 150,000 clones, about four fifths of them seen just once; the ten biggest clones take up 3.5% to 5.5%. Input material: peripheral blood. This TCR was recovered from a woman in her seventies with acute or convalescent COVID-19.

The CDR3 loop reads CATGRSPQETQYF. The CDR3, as DNA: TGTGCCACAGGGAGGTCTCCACAAGAGACCCAGTACTTC. The rearrangement links TRBV24-1 to TRBJ2-5; maybe TRBD2 (6 bases). V lost 10 bases and J 2 bases, leaving 13 bases between the germline ends. The CDR3 totals 13 residues. Germline V gene lookup returns CDR1 KGHDR and CDR2 SFDVKD.